Listed below are T cell receptor beta chains from one sample, sequenced in a study of cytomegalovirus exposure and HLA in healthy donors. TCRdb keeps only in-frame clones here, not all; method: immunoSEQ multiplex PCR. In the table there are roughly 120,000 clones, roughly four fifths of which are singletons. Material: PBMCs. The receptor set was obtained from a male donor in good health and CMV-seropositive. Both conserved end residues are part of each CDR3. Fields, in order: V gene, clone size, J gene, D gene, CDR3 protein, CDR3 DNA. D genes are given only for firm matches. Rows may omit the clone size; those that give it use once, few, many or a size class.

TRBV28	-	TRBJ1-2	-	CASSGSYGYTF	TGTGCCAGCAGTGGCAGCTATGGCTACACCTTC
TRBV5-8	-	TRBJ2-1	TRBD2	CASTLGTSGYNEQFF	TGTGCCAGCACCTTAGGGACTAGCGGCTACAATGAGCAGTTCTTC
TRBV30	few	TRBJ2-1	-	CAWTVSYNEQFF	TGTGCCTGGACGGTATCCTACAATGAGCAGTTCTTC
TRBV7-2	-	TRBJ2-7	TRBD1	CASSPITGGSEQYF	TGTGCCAGCAGCCCGATTACAGGGGGCTCCGAGCAGTACTTC
TRBV6-1	-	TRBJ2-7	-	CASSERGYEQYF	TGTGCCAGCAGTGAACGGGGCTACGAGCAGTACTTC
TRBV7-2	-	TRBJ2-3	TRBD2	CASSLRLAGTDTQYF	TGTGCCAGCAGCTTAAGACTAGCGGGCACAGATACGCAGTATTTT
TRBV19	-	TRBJ1-5	-	CASRLGHSNQPQHF	TGTGCCAGTAGGTTAGGACACAGCAATCAGCCCCAGCATTTT
TRBV30	-	TRBJ2-7	TRBD1	CAWSGPKQGAKGYEQYF	TGTGCCTGGAGTGGACCTAAGCAGGGGGCGAAGGGGTACGAGCAGTACTTC
TRBV5-1	once	TRBJ1-3	TRBD1	CASSWGPQGAGNTIYF	TGCGCCAGCAGCTGGGGACCGCAGGGGGCTGGAAACACCATATATTTT
TRBV18	few	TRBJ2-3	-	CASSRASPGTDTQYF	TGTGCCAGCTCGCGGGCCTCCCCCGGCACAGATACGCAGTATTTT